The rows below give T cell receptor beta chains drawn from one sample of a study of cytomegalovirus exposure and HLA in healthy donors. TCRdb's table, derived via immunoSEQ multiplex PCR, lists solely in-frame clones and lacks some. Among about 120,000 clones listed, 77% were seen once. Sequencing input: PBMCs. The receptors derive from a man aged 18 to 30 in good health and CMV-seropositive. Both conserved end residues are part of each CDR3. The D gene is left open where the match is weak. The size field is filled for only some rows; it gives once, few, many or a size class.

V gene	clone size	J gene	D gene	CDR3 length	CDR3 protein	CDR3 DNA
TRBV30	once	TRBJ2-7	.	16	CAWSENVGTMAYEQYF	TGTGCCTGGAGCGAGAACGTCGGGACAATGGCCTACGAGCAGTACTTC
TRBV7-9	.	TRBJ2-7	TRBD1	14	CASSLGGTGDEQYF	TGTGCCAGCAGCTTAGGGGGGACAGGGGACGAGCAGTACTTC
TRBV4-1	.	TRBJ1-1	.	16	CASSVDSKTVNTEAFF	TGCGCCAGCAGCGTTGACTCCAAAACGGTCAACACTGAAGCTTTCTTT
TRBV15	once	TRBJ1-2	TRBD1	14	CATSRGTGDMGYTF	TGTGCCACCAGCAGGGGGACAGGGGATATGGGCTACACCTTC
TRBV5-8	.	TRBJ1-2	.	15	CASSPPRGIIDGYTF	TGTGCCAGCAGCCCCCCGAGGGGGATTATCGATGGCTACACCTTC
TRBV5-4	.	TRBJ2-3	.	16	CASSLAEGVRTDTQYF	TGTGCCAGCAGCTTGGCTGAGGGCGTACGCACAGATACGCAGTATTTT
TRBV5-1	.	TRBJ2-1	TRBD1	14	CASSFGDRRNEQFF	TGCGCCAGCAGCTTCGGGGACAGAAGGAATGAGCAGTTCTTC
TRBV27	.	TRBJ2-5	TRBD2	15	CASSPGTSGIETQYF	TGTGCCAGCAGTCCAGGGACTAGCGGGATTGAGACCCAGTACTTC
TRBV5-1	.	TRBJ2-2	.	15	CASSLGTGYTGELFF	TGCGCCAGCAGCTTGGGGACGGGATACACCGGGGAGCTGTTTTTT
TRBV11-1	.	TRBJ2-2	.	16	CASSPQLGVYTGELFF	TGTGCCAGCAGTCCACAGTTAGGCGTCTACACCGGGGAGCTGTTTTTT
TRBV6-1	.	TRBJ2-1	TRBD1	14	CASSEAGTVEVQFF	TGTGCCAGCAGTGAAGCGGGGACAGTGGAGGTTCAGTTCTTC
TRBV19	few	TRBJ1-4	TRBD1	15	CASSEWDRTNEKLFF	TGTGCCAGTAGTGAGTGGGACAGGACTAATGAAAAACTGTTTTTT
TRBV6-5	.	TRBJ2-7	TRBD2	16	CASSYRGLAGKDEQYF	TGTGCCAGCAGTTACCGGGGACTAGCGGGAAAGGACGAGCAGTACTTC
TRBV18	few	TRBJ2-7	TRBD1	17	CASSPGTDLTRSYEQYF	TGTGCCAGCTCACCAGGGACAGACTTAACAAGATCCTACGAGCAGTACTTC
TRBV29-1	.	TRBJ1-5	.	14	CSVGYGRGDQPQHF	TGCAGCGTCGGGTATGGCAGGGGCGATCAGCCCCAGCATTTT
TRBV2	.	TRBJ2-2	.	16	CASSEDDREDTGELFF	TGTGCCAGCAGTGAAGATGACAGGGAGGACACCGGGGAGCTGTTTTTT
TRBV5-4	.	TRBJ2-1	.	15	CASSLSAEGRGEQFF	TGTGCCAGCAGCTTGTCCGCGGAAGGCCGGGGTGAGCAGTTCTTC
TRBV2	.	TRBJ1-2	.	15	CASSSGQGTFYGYTF	TGTGCCAGCAGTTCAGGCCAGGGGACCTTCTATGGCTACACCTTT
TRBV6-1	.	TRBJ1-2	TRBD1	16	CASSEQGALRRLGYTF	TGTGCCAGCAGTGAACAGGGGGCGCTAAGACGGCTTGGCTACACCTTC
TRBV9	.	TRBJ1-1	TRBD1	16	CASSNRPGQMNTEAFF	TGTGCCAGCAGCAATCGACCGGGACAGATGAACACTGAAGCTTTCTTT
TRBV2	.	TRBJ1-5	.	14	CASSRTVGNQPQHF	TGTGCCAGCAGTAGGACAGTCGGCAATCAGCCCCAGCATTTT
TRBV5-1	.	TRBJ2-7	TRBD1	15	CASSSGGTGARGQYF	TGCGCCAGCAGCTCCGGCGGGACAGGGGCCCGGGGGCAGTACTTC
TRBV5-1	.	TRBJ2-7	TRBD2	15	CASSLGSGGLYEQYF	TGCGCCAGCAGCTTGGGGAGCGGGGGGCTGTACGAGCAGTACTTC
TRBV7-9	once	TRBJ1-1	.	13	CASSSEQNTEAFF	TGTGCCAGCAGCTCGGAGCAGAACACTGAAGCTTTCTTT
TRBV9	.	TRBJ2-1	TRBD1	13	CASSIGTDNEQFF	TGTGCCAGCAGCATTGGGACAGACAATGAGCAGTTCTTC
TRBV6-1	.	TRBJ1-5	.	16	CASSEFSYEAYQPQHF	TGTGCCAGCAGTGAATTTTCTTATGAAGCGTATCAGCCCCAGCATTTT
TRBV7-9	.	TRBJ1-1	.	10	CAGGDTEAFF	TGTGCCGGGGGCGACACTGAAGCTTTCTTT
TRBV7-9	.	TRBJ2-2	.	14	CASSLPPRVGELFF	TGTGCCAGCAGCTTACCTCCTCGGGTCGGGGAGCTGTTTTTT
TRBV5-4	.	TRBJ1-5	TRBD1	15	CASSLTGGGNQPQHF	TGTGCCAGCAGCCTTACAGGGGGGGGGAATCAGCCCCAGCATTTT
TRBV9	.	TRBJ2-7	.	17	CASSVGVGMDSSYEQYF	TGTGCCAGCAGCGTAGGGGTGGGGATGGACAGCTCCTACGAGCAGTACTTC
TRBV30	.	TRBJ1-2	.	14	CAWSVGQGRYGYTF	TGTGCCTGGAGTGTAGGTCAGGGGCGCTATGGCTACACCTTC
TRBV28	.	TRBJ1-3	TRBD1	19	CASSLRGGQGALLGNTIYF	TGTGCCAGCAGTTTACGAGGGGGGCAGGGGGCATTACTAGGAAACACCATATATTTT
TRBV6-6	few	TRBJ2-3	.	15	CASSYLGLPTDTQYF	TGTGCCAGCAGTTACCTGGGACTGCCCACAGATACGCAGTATTTT
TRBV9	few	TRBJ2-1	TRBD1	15	CASSVEQGAYNEQFF	TGTGCCAGCAGCGTAGAACAGGGGGCGTACAATGAGCAGTTCTTC
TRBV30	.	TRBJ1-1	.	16	CAWDPRRDTGGTEAFF	TGTGCCTGGGACCCCCGCAGGGATACTGGCGGCACTGAAGCTTTCTTT
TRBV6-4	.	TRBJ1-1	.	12	CASSRINTEAFF	TGTGCCAGCAGTCGTATAAACACTGAAGCTTTCTTT
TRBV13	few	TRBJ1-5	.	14	CASSLATEGKPQHF	TGTGCCAGCAGCTTAGCGACCGAGGGCAAGCCCCAGCATTTT
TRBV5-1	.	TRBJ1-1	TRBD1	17	CASSPKESGTGTTEAFF	TGCGCCAGCAGCCCAAAAGAGTCCGGGACAGGGACCACTGAAGCTTTCTTT
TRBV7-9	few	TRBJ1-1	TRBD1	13	CASSSGTVVKAFF	TGTGCCAGCAGCTCCGGGACAGTCGTAAAAGCTTTCTTT
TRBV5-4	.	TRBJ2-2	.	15	CASSWGSSGAGELFF	TGTGCCAGCAGCTGGGGCTCCTCGGGAGCCGGGGAGCTGTTTTTT
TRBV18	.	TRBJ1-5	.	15	CASSPRGVEHQPQHF	TGTGCCAGCTCACCACGGGGAGTCGAACATCAGCCCCAGCATTTT
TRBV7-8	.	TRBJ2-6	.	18	CASSLEFTAFSGANGLTF	TGTGCCAGCAGCTTAGAATTCACAGCCTTCTCTGGGGCCAACGGCCTGACTTTC
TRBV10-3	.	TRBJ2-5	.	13	CAISVGGPTPGYF	TGTGCCATCAGTGTCGGGGGTCCGACCCCAGGGTACTTC
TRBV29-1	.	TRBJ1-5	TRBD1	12	CSVVDREKPQHF	TGCAGCGTTGTCGACAGGGAAAAGCCCCAGCATTTT
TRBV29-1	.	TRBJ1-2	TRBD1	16	CGVEDGYRGQDYGYTF	TGCGGCGTTGAAGATGGGTATAGGGGGCAGGACTATGGCTACACCTTC
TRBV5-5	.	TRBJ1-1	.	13	CASIRSGNTEAFF	TGTGCCAGCATAAGGTCAGGGAACACTGAAGCTTTCTTT
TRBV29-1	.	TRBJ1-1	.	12	CSSNTGPTEAFF	TGCAGCTCCAACACAGGCCCCACTGAAGCTTTCTTT
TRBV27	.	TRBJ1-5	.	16	CASRAKQGRGNQPQHF	TGTGCCAGCAGAGCTAAACAGGGAAGGGGCAATCAGCCCCAGCATTTT
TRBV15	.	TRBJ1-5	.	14	CATSRARGNQPQHF	TGTGCCACCAGCAGAGCCCGGGGGAATCAGCCCCAGCATTTT
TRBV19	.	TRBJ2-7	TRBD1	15	CASSMDRDSYYEQYF	TGTGCCAGTAGTATGGACCGGGACAGTTACTACGAGCAGTACTTC
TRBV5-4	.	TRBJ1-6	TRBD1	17	CASSLKGSGQRGSPLHF	TGTGCCAGCAGCTTAAAGGGCTCGGGACAGAGGGGATCACCCCTCCACTTT
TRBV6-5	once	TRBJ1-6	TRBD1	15	CASTWTGDQGSPLHF	TGTGCCAGCACCTGGACAGGGGATCAAGGTTCACCCCTCCACTTT
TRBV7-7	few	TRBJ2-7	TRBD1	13	CASSFSGGVEQYF	TGTGCTAGCAGCTTTTCAGGGGGCGTCGAGCAGTACTTC
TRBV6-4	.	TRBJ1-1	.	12	CASSDSDHRAFF	TGTGCCAGCAGTGACTCTGATCATAGAGCTTTCTTT
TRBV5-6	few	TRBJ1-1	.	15	CASSLAGEALTEAFF	TGTGCCAGCAGCTTGGCCGGGGAGGCCCTCACTGAAGCTTTCTTT
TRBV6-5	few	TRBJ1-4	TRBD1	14	CASSYSGGREKLFF	TGTGCCAGCAGTTACTCAGGGGGCAGAGAAAAACTGTTTTTT
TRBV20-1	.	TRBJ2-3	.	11	CSAGGTDTQYF	TGCAGTGCTGGGGGGACAGATACGCAGTATTTT
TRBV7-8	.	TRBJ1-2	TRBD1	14	CASTQGDRDNGYTF	TGTGCCAGCACCCAAGGGGACAGGGATAATGGCTACACCTTC
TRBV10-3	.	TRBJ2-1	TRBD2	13	CAIRVGGRNEQFF	TGTGCCATCAGGGTGGGAGGGAGGAATGAGCAGTTCTTC
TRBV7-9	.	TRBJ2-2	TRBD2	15	CASSFRGRGTGELFF	TGTGCCAGCAGCTTTAGAGGGAGGGGCACCGGGGAGCTGTTTTTT